This T cell receptor beta chain was captured by sequencing in a study of blood T cell repertoires in COVID-19. Study summary: Sources were T cells, B-cell-depleted T cells, or PBMCs; the material itself was cDNA or gDNA.

The protocol was immunoSEQ multiplex PCR, while the TCRdb copy is restricted to in-frame clones and leaves out a portion. Of some 370,000 clones listed, around 90% are singletons. Trimming cost V 4 bases and J 4 bases; bases outside gene matches: 2. The CDR3 consists of 13 residues. The V gene's germline CDR1 is SGHDT and CDR2 YYEEEE. This TCR was recovered from a man younger than 35 with active or convalescent COVID-19. The chain joins TRBV5-6 to TRBJ2-5, with 9 bases fitting TRBD1. Sequencing input: peripheral blood. DNA of the CDR3: TGTGCCAGCAGCGGGACAGGGAGAGAGACCCAGTACTTC. Protein sequence: CASSGTGRETQYF. Full variable domain (rest looked up from reference TRBV5-6 and TRBJ2-5): DAGVTQSPTHLIKTRGQQVTLRCSPKSGHDTVSWYQQALGQGPQFIFQYYEEEERQRGNFPDRFSGHQFPNYSSELNVNALLLGDSALYLCASSGTGRETQYFGPGTRLLVL.